This entry lists 21 T cell receptor beta chains sequenced from one sample in a study of blood T cell repertoires in COVID-19. Sequencing used immunoSEQ multiplex PCR; TCRdb keeps in-frame clones, though not all of them. The table has just under 65,000 clones, approximately 78% seen once. The sample consisted of peripheral blood. Source of these receptors: a man aged 55 to 70 with COVID-19, enrolled during active disease.

The sample holds one count of this clone. The rearrangement joins TRBV3-1 (or the pseudogene TRBV3-2) to TRBJ2-5; 14 bases match TRBD2. Germline CDR1 LGHDT, CDR2 YNNKEL (reference sequence). The V gene end was trimmed by 0 bases and the J gene end by 7 bases; junction bases not matched to a gene: 4. The CDR3 sequence is 16 residues long. The CDR3 region is CASSQETSGGVGTQYF. The CDR3 DNA reads TGTGCCAGCAGCCAAGAGACTAGCGGGGGGGTAGGGACCCAGTACTTC.

V is TRBV11-3 and J is TRBJ2-1; 7 nucleotides line up with TRBD2. The CDR3 covers 15 residues. Germline CDR1 reads SGHNT; CDR2 reads YENEEA. V gave up 5 bases and J gave up 4 bases; unmatched junction bases: 8. CDR3 sequence reads: CASSPESGVYNEQFF. CDR3 DNA: TGTGCCAGCAGCCCAGAAAGCGGGGTTTACAATGAGCAGTTCTTC.

J is TRBJ2-4 and V is TRBV6-5; 9 nucleotides line up with TRBD1. The germline gives CDR1 MNHEY, CDR2 SVGAGI. V was clipped by 7 bases and J by 7 bases; unmatched bases: 11. The CDR3 is made up of 15 amino acids. In DNA form, the CDR3 reads TGTGCCAGCAACCAATTGGGACAGGGATGGAACATTCAGTACTTC. The encoded protein is CASNQLGQGWNIQYF.

The chain has TRBV19 and TRBJ2-5; the D is unclear. Trimming removed 3 bases at V and 0 bases at J, with 5 bases between. From germline, CDR1 is LNHDA and CDR2 SQIVND (reference sequence). The CDR3 sequence is 13 residues long. The CDR3 DNA is TGTGCCAGTAGTATGAGCCACCAAGAGACCCAGTACTTC. Its translation is CASSMSHQETQYF.

V usage is TRBV3-1 (or the pseudogene TRBV3-2) and J usage is TRBJ2-7; D perhaps matches TRBD2 (7 bases). Germline V CDR1 and CDR2: LGHDT, YNNKEL (reference sequence). The germline V and J ends were trimmed by 0 bases and 2 bases, with 14 bases remaining between them. This CDR3 has 16 residues. CDR3 residues: CASSQEWTAGPYEQYF. In DNA form, the CDR3 reads TGTGCCAGCAGCCAAGAGTGGACAGCGGGGCCCTACGAGCAGTACTTC.

A few counts support this clone. The chain uses TRBV5-5 and TRBJ1-6; 10 bases map to TRBD1. V was pared by 4 bases and J by 8 bases, with 12 bases of the junction left unmatched. There are 17 residues in the CDR3. CDR1 is SGHKS, CDR2 YYEKEE, per germline (reference sequence). The CDR3 protein is CASSTDKRDRGDSPLHF. The DNA of the CDR3 is TGTGCCAGCAGCACCGATAAGCGGGACAGGGGTGATTCACCCCTCCACTTT.

The chain recombines TRBV6-5 with TRBJ2-7; D is possibly TRBD2 (6 bases). Trimming removed 2 bases from V and 0 bases from J, with 11 bases in between. This CDR3 has 15 amino acids. Germline loops: CDR1 MNHEY, CDR2 SVGAGI. The CDR3 protein is CASSYGGRISYEQYF. The CDR3 nucleotides read TGTGCCAGCAGTTACGGGGGGAGGATCTCCTACGAGCAGTACTTC.

The chain couples TRBV30 to TRBJ2-1; 9 bases are shared with TRBD2. In germline, CDR1 is GTSNPN, CDR2 SVGIG (reference sequence). V lost 5 bases to trimming and J lost 3 bases; unmatched junction nucleotides: 8. CDR3 size: 15 residues. CDR3 in DNA: TGTGCCTGGTCGGAACTAGCGGGTAACTACAATGAGCAGTTCTTC. This sequence encodes CAWSELAGNYNEQFF.

The V call is TRBV12-3 or TRBV12-4, the J call TRBJ2-7, with D perhaps matching TRBD1 (5 bases). The CDR3 runs 12 residues. The V gene lost 3 bases and the J gene lost 7 bases, with 10 bases spanning the gap. CDR3 region: CASSFQGLEQYF. The CDR3 region has the DNA TGTGCCAGCAGTTTCCAGGGTTTGGAGCAGTACTTC.

CDR3 residues: CAWEPLGRYTEAFF. The CDR3, as DNA: TGTGCCTGGGAACCCCTGGGGCGATACACTGAAGCTTTCTTT. The chain uses TRBV30 and TRBJ1-1; TRBD1 might be the D (5 bases). CDR1 and CDR2 (germline): GTSNPN, SVGIG (reference sequence). There are 14 residues in the CDR3. Trimming left V 5 bases short and J 3 bases short, with 16 bases between.

This rearrangement joins TRBV2 to TRBJ1-3; 7 bases agree with TRBD1. The junction had 5 bases not matched to a gene; V was cut back by 11 bases and J by 4 bases. Per germline, CDR1 SNHLY and CDR2 FYNNEI. The CDR3 is made up of 12 amino acids. This CDR3 is CASRDRGNTIYF. The CDR3 DNA sequence: TGTGCCTCTCGGGACAGAGGAAACACCATATATTTT. Based on the CDR3 plus reference TRBV2 and TRBJ1-3, the full variable domain is EPEVTQTPSHQVTQMGQEVILRCVPISNHLYFYWYRQILGQKVEFLVSFYNNEISEKSEIFDDQFSVERPDGSNFTLKIRSTKLEDSAMYFCASRDRGNTIYFGEGSWLTVV.

The chain is built from TRBV15 and TRBJ2-1; 7 bases fit TRBD1. Germline lookup yields CDR1 LNHNV and CDR2 YYDKDF (reference sequence). The CDR3 spans 14 residues. J was trimmed by 8 bases and V by 5 bases; bases with no gene match: 9. The CDR3 protein is CATSGGTGDDEQFF. The CDR3 region has the DNA TGTGCCACCAGCGGAGGAACAGGGGACGATGAGCAGTTCTTC.

This clone has more than one count but fewer than ten. This chain joins TRBV6-1 and TRBJ2-2; possible D gene TRBD1, 6 bases. The length of the CDR3 is 13 residues. Trimming left V 10 bases short and J 2 bases short, with 11 bases between. CDR1 and CDR2 from the germline V gene are MNHNS and SASEGT. CDR3 region: CATRGPNTGELFF. The CDR3, as DNA: TGTGCCACCAGGGGCCCTAACACCGGGGAGCTGTTTTTT.

The chain couples TRBV9 to TRBJ2-1; 8 nucleotides match TRBD2. Germline V lookup: CDR1 SGDLS, CDR2 YYNGEE. With 4 bases clipped from V and 3 bases from J, the junction kept 3 bases outside the gene matches. The CDR3 length is 14 residues. This CDR3 is CASSTGLVYNEQFF. The CDR3 DNA reads TGTGCCAGCAGCACGGGACTAGTCTACAATGAGCAGTTCTTC.

This clone was observed a single time. V usage is TRBV7-3 and J usage is TRBJ2-5, with 8 positions matching TRBD1. The CDR3 is made up of 16 amino acids. The germline gives CDR1 SGHTA, CDR2 FQGTGA. After removal of 2 bases from V and 1 base from J, the junction contained 6 bases not matched to a gene. DNA for the CDR3: TGTGCCAGCAGCTTAGGGACAGGTGCCCCCCAAGAGACCCAGTACTTC. This gives the protein CASSLGTGAPQETQYF.

This chain connects TRBV10-2 to TRBJ2-3, with D possibly being TRBD2 (6 bases). V dropped 6 bases and J dropped 1 base, with 17 bases sitting between them. Per germline, CDR1 WSHSY and CDR2 SAAADI. The CDR3 consists of 16 residues. The CDR3 DNA reads TGCGCCAGCAGAAACCTACGGGACTGGCGCACAGATACGCAGTATTTT. Residues: CASRNLRDWRTDTQYF.

The J gene is TRBJ2-3, the V gene TRBV27; D uncertain. Germline V gene sequence: CDR1 MNHEY, CDR2 SMNVEV (reference sequence). This CDR3 has 13 amino acids. V lost 7 bases and J 4 bases, leaving 12 bases between the germline ends. CDR3 loop: CASTPQESDTQYF. The CDR3 nucleotides read TGTGCCAGCACCCCCCAGGAATCAGATACGCAGTATTTT.

This chain links TRBV7-2 with TRBJ2-3, with no clear D. The V gene lost 0 bases and the J gene lost 0 bases, with 4 bases spanning the gap. From germline, CDR1 is SGHTA and CDR2 FQGNSA. This CDR3 is 14 amino acids long. The CDR3 loop reads CASSLAASTDTQYF. CDR3 coding DNA: TGTGCCAGCAGCTTAGCGGCTAGCACAGATACGCAGTATTTT.

J is TRBJ1-1 and V is TRBV19; D perhaps matches TRBD1 (5 bases). With 2 bases removed from V and 4 bases from J, the gap between germline ends came to 11 bases. CDR1 LNHDA and CDR2 SQIVND come from the germline V gene (reference sequence). The CDR3 consists of 14 residues. The CDR3 bases are TGTGCCAGTAGTATACAAGGGGTCGCCACTGAAGCTTTCTTT. Residues: CASSIQGVATEAFF.

This clone was seen only a few times. The gene calls are TRBV19 and TRBJ2-7; 9 bases line up with TRBD1. The germline V gene encodes CDR1 LNHDA and CDR2 SQIVND (reference sequence). CDR3 size: 14 residues. CDR3 in amino acids: CADAGQGFSYEQYF. Written as DNA, the CDR3 is TGTGCAGACGCCGGACAGGGGTTCTCCTACGAGCAGTACTTC. Using reference TRBV19 and TRBJ2-7 for the parts outside the CDR3, the full variable domain is DGGITQSPKYLFRKEGQNVTLSCEQNLNHDAMYWYRQDPGQGLRLIYYSQIVNDFQKGDIAEGYSVSREKKESFPLTVTSAQKNPTAFYLCADAGQGFSYEQYFGPGTRLTVT.

The chain links TRBV27 to TRBJ2-7, with TRBD2 identical over 7 bases. Germline V CDR1 and CDR2: MNHEY, SMNVEV (reference sequence). The CDR3 contains 16 residues. With 2 bases clipped from V and 5 bases from J, the junction kept 12 bases outside the gene matches. The CDR3 reads CASSLVGSAGVDEQYF. The CDR3 DNA reads TGTGCCAGCAGTTTAGTGGGTTCTGCGGGAGTCGACGAGCAGTACTTC.